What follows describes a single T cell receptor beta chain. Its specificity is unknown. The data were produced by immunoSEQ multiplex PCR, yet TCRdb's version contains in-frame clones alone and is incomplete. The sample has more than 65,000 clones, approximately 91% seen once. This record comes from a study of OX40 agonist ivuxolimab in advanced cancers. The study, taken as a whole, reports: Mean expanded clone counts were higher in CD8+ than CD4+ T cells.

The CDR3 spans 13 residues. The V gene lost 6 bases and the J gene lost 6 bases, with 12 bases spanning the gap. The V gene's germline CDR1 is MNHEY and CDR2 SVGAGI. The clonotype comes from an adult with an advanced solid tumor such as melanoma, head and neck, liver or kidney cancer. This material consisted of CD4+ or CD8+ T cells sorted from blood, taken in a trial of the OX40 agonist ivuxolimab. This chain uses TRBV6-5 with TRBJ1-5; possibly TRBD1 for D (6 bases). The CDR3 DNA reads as TGTGCCAGCAGACCACAGGGAGGTCAGCCCCAGCATTTT. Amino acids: CASRPQGGQPQHF.